This T cell receptor (beta chain) was recorded in a study of T cells after yellow fever vaccination. TCRdb re-analysed the 5' RACE reads in MiXCR, keeping a single row per CDR3 protein. Of 60,000 to 95,000 distinct CDR3 sequences listed, 7.3% were seen once; the top ten hold around 30%. Study findings and constraints: FACS-sorted repertoires could harbor abundant contaminating bulk-population clonotypes.

Germline V CDR1 and CDR2: SGHTA, FQGNSA. The CDR3 is made up of 17 amino acids. V gave up 7 bases and J gave up 4 bases; unmatched junction bases: 17. This clonotype was detected only a few times. Its specificity is not known. The input for sequencing was CD8+ T cells sorted from PBMCs, taken less than 11 days after the first yellow fever vaccination. The chain links TRBV7-2 to TRBJ1-2; TRBD1 agrees at 8 bases. This TCR was recovered from a man between 18 and 29 years old who received the YFV17D yellow fever vaccine. The CDR3, as DNA: TGTGCCAGCACCCCGAGGGTCAGGGGGCGCCCCGGCTATGGCTACACCTTC. It encodes CASTPRVRGRPGYGYTF.